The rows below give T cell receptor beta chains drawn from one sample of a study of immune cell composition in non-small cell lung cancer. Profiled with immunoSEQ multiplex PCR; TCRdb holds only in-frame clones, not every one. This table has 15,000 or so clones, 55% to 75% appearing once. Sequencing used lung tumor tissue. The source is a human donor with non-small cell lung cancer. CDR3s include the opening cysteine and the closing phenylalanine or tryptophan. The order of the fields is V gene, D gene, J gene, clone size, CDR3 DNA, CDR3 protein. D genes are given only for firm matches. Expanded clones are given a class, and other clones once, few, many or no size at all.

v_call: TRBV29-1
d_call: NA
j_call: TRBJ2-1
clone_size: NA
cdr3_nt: TGCAGCGTTTTAAAGAGGGGGTACTACAATGAGCAGTTCTTC
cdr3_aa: CSVLKRGYYNEQFF

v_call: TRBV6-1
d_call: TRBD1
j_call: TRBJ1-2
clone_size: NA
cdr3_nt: TGTGCCAGCAGTGACACCCCACAGGGGTTGGATGGCTACACCTTC
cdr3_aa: CASSDTPQGLDGYTF

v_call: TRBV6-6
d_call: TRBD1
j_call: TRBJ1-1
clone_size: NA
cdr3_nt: TGTGCCGGTGACAGGGGTGGAACTGAAGCTTTCTTT
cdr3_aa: CAGDRGGTEAFF

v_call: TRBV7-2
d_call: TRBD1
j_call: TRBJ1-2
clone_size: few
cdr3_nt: TGTGCCAGCAGCTTAGCGGCAGGGGGTGAGCTGAACTATGGCTACACCTTC
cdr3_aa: CASSLAAGGELNYGYTF

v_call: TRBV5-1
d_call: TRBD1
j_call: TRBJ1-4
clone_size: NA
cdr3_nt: TGCGCCAGCAGCTTGGGGACAGGGGGTGATGAAAAACTGTTTTTT
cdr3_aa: CASSLGTGGDEKLFF

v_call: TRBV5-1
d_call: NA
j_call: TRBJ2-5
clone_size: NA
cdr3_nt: TGCGCCAGCAGCTTGACGGGAGAGACCCAGTACTTC
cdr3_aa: CASSLTGETQYF

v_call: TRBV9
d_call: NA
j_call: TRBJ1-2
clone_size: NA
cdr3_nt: TGTGCCAGCGCCCCTCGGGTAGCTAACTATGGCTACACCTTC
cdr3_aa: CASAPRVANYGYTF

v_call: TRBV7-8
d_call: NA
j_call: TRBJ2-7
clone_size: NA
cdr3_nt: TGTGCCAGCAGCTCACCGGGACTCGGAACCTACGAGCAGTACTTC
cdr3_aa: CASSSPGLGTYEQYF

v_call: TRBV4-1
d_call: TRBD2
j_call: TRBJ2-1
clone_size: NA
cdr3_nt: TGCGCCAGCAGCCAAGACCTCGCTAGCGGGGGGCCACACAATGAGCAGTTCTTC
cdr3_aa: CASSQDLASGGPHNEQFF

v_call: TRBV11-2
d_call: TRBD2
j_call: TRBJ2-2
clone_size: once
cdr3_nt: TGTGCCAGCAGCCCTTCCGGACTAGCGGGGACCGGGGAGCTGTTTTTT
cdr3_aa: CASSPSGLAGTGELFF

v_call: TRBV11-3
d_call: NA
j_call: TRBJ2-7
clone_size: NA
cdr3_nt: TGTGCCAGCAGCCTTGGAGCGGGCAGCTACGAGCAGTACTTC
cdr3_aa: CASSLGAGSYEQYF

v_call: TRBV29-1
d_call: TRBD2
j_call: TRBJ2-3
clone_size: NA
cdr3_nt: TGCAGCGTGCGGCGGGGGGGAGATACGCAGTATTTT
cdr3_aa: CSVRRGGDTQYF

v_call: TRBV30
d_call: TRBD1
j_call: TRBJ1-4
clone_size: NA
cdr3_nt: TGTGCCTGGAGTAAAGGACAGGGAGGGGTCGAAAAACTGTTTTTT
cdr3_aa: CAWSKGQGGVEKLFF

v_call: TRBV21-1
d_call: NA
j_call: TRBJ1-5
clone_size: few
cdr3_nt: TGTGCCAGCAGCAAAGGAGGGGGCAAGGGCAATCAGCCCCAGCATTTT
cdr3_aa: CASSKGGGKGNQPQHF

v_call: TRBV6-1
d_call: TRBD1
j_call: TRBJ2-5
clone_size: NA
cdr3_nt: TGTGCCAGCAGTTTCTGGACAGGGCCCCAAGAGACCCAGTACTTC
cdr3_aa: CASSFWTGPQETQYF

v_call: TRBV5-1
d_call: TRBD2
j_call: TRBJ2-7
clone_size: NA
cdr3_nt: TGCGCCAGCAGCCCGGACGGGACTAGGGTTTACGAGCAGTACTTC
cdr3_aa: CASSPDGTRVYEQYF

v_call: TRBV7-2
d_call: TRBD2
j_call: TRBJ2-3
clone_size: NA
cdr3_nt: TGTGCCAGCAGCTTACCTCGACTAGCGGGGGCAGATACGCAGTATTTT
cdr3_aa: CASSLPRLAGADTQYF

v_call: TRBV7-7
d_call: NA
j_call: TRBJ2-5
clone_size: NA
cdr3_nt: TGTGCTAGCAGCTTAAATCCGGGGAAGGGAGAGACCCAGTACTTC
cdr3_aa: CASSLNPGKGETQYF

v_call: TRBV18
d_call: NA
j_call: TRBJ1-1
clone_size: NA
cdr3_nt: TGTGCCAGCTCACCACCAGCAGGGGTGGGCTACATGAACACTGAAGCTTTCTTT
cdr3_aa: CASSPPAGVGYMNTEAFF

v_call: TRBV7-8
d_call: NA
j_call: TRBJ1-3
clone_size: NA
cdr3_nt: TGTGCCAGCAGCTTAGTAGGCCTCACTATCTCTGGAAACACCATATATTTT
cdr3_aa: CASSLVGLTISGNTIYF

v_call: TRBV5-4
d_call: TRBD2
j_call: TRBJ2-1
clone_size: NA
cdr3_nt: TGTGCCAGCAGCCGTAGCGGGGGTAACTCCTACAATGAGCAGTTCTTC
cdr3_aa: CASSRSGGNSYNEQFF

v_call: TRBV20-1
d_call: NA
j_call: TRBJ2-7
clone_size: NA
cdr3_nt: TGCAGTGCTGCCCCAGAGGGCGAGCAGTACTTC
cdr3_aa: CSAAPEGEQYF

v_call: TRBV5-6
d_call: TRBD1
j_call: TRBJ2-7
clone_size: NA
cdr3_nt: TGTGCCAGCAGCTTGCGACAGGGGATGGTCGAGCAGTACTTC
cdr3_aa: CASSLRQGMVEQYF

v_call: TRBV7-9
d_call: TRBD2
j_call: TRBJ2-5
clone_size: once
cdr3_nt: TGTGCCAGCAGCCTACTAGCGGGGGCAGAGACCCAGTACTTC
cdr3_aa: CASSLLAGAETQYF

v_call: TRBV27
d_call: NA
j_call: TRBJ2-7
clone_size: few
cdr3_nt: TGTGCCAGCAGTTTCCTCAGAGGTCTCGTCTACGAGCAGTACTTC
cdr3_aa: CASSFLRGLVYEQYF

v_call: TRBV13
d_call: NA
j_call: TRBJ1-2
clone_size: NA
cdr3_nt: TGTGCCAGCAGCCTCGTTGTGGGCTCACATCGCTACACCTTC
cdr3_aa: CASSLVVGSHRYTF

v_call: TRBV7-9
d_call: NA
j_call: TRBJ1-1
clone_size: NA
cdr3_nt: TGTGCCAGCAGCACCCTTGACGGAGGGACTGAAGCTTTCTTT
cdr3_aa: CASSTLDGGTEAFF

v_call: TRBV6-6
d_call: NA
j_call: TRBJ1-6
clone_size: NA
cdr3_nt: TGTGCCAGCAGCCAGGGCTGGGGGGAAGGTTCACCCCTCCACTTT
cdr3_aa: CASSQGWGEGSPLHF

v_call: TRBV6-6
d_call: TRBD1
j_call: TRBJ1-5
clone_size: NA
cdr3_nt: TGTGCCAGCAGTTACCGGGACAGGGTAGAGCCCCAGCATTTT
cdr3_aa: CASSYRDRVEPQHF

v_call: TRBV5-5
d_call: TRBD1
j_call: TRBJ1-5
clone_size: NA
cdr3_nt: TGTGCCAGCAGCGCTGGACAGGGCAATCAGCCCCAGCATTTT
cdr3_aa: CASSAGQGNQPQHF

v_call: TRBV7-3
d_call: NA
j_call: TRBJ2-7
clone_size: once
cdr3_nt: TGTGCCAGCAGTTCCACAGGCTACGAGCAGTACTTC
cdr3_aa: CASSSTGYEQYF

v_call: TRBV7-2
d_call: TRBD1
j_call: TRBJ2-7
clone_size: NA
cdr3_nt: TGTGCCAGCAGCTCGCTGGGACAGCTTGAGTCCTACGAGCAGTACTTC
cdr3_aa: CASSSLGQLESYEQYF

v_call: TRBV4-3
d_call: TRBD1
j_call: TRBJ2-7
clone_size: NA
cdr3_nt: TGCGCCAGCAGCCAAGATCGGGACAGGTACTACGAGCAGTACTTC
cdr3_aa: CASSQDRDRYYEQYF

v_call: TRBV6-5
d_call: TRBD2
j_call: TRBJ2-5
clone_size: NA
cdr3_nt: TGTGCCAGCAGGGCTAGCGGGGGGCCCCAAGAGACCCAGTACTTC
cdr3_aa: CASRASGGPQETQYF

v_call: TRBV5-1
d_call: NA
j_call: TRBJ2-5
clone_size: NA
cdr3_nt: TGCGCCAGCAGCTTCCCGGGACAAAGTCCGGCGACGTACCAAGAGACCCAGTACTTC
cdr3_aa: CASSFPGQSPATYQETQYF

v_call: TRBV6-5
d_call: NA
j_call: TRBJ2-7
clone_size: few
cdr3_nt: TGTGCCAGCAACCTACAGGGAATCTACGAGCAGTACTTC
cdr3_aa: CASNLQGIYEQYF

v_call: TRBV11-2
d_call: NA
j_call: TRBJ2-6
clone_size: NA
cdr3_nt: TGTGCCAGCAGCTTGTTGAGGAGCTCTGGGGCCAACGTCCTGACTTTC
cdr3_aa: CASSLLRSSGANVLTF

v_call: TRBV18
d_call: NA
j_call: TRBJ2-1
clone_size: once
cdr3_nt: TGTGCCAGCTCAGCCAAAGGGGGTAATGAGCAGTTCTTC
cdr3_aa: CASSAKGGNEQFF

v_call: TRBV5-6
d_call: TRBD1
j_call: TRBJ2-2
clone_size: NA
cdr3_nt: TGTGCCAGCAGCTTGTTTAGACAGGGATACGGGGAGCTGTTTTTT
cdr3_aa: CASSLFRQGYGELFF

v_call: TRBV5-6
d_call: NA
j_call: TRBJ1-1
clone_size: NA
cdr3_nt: TGTGCCAGCAGCTTCTCTGGCAGGTACACTGAAGCTTTCTTT
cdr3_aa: CASSFSGRYTEAFF

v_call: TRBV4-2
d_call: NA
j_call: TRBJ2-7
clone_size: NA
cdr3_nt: TGTGCCAGCAGCCAAGGTGCGGGGGCCTCCTACGAGCAGTACTTC
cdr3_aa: CASSQGAGASYEQYF

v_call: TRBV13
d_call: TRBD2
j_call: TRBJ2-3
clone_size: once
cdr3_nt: TGTGCCAGCAGCCCTCGGGGGGGGCCAACAGATACGCAGTATTTT
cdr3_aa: CASSPRGGPTDTQYF

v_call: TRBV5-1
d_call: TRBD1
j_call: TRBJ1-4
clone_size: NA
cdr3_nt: TGCGCCAGCAGCTTGGGGGGACAGGGGAGTGAAAAACTGTTTTTT
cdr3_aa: CASSLGGQGSEKLFF

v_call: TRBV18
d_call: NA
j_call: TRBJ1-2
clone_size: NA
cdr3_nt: TGTGCCAGCTCACCAAAACAGGTTCTTCCTAACTATGGCTACACCTTC
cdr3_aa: CASSPKQVLPNYGYTF

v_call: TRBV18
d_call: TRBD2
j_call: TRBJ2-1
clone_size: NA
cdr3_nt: TGTGCCAGTCAAATAGCGGGGGTCTCCTACAATGAGCAGTTCTTC
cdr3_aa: CASQIAGVSYNEQFF

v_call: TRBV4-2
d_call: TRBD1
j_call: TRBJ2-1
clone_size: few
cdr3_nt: TGTGCCAGCAGCCAAGGACAGGGGCGGTCGGGTGAGCAGTTCTTC
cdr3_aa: CASSQGQGRSGEQFF

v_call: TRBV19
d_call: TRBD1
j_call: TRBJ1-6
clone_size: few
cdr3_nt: TGTGCCAGTAGGGGGACAGGAAATTCACCCCTCCACTTT
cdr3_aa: CASRGTGNSPLHF

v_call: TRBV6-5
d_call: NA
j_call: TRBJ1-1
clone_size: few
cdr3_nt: TGTGCCACCAGGAGGACTGGGGACACTGAAGCTTTCTTT
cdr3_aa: CATRRTGDTEAFF

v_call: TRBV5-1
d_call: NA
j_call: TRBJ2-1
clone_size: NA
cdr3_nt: TGCGCCAGCAGCTTGGTAGGAGGCAATGAGCAGTTCTTC
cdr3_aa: CASSLVGGNEQFF